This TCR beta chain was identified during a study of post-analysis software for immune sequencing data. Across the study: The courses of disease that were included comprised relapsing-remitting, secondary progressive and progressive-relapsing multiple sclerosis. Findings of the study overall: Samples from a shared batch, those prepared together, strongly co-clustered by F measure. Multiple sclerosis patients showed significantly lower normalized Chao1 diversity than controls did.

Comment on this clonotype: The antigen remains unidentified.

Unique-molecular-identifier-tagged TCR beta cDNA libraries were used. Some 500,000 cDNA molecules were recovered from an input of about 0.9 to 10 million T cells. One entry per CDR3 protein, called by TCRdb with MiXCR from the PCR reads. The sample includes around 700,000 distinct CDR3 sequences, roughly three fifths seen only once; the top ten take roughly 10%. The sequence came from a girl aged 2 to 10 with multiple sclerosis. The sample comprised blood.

The CDR3 nucleotides are TGCGCCAGCAACAAACAGGGGGCGTTGAACACTGAAGCTTTCTTT. Translation: CASNKQGALNTEAFF. V usage is TRBV4-1 and J usage is TRBJ1-1; TRBD1 matches at 9 bases. The CDR3 covers 15 residues. CDR1 is MGHRA and CDR2 is YSYEKL in the germline V gene. Trimming at V came to 7 bases and at J to 0 bases, leaving 6 bases not matched to a gene.